Listed below are T cell receptor beta chains from one sample, sequenced in a study of response to subunit inactivated influenza vaccine. TCRdb re-called the RT-PCR reads through MiXCR, storing one row per CDR3 protein. This table has about 170,000 distinct CDR3 sequences, around 10% appearing once. This specimen was CD8+ T cells sorted from PBMCs, taken roughly 24 months after vaccination. These receptors were collected from a man aged 50 to 69 who received an inactivated influenza vaccine. Both conserved end residues are part of each CDR3. The D gene is left open where the match is weak. Only part of the rows carry a size: once, few, many, or a class if the clone is expanded.

>.|TRBJ2-5|TRBV7-9|.|14
TGTGCCAGCAGCTCGACAGCCGAGTACGAGACCCAGTACTTC
CASSSTAEYETQYF
>.|TRBJ2-6|TRBV5-1|few|14
TGCGCCAGCAGCCCTGAGATCGCGGCCAACGTCCTGACTTTC
CASSPEIAANVLTF
>.|TRBJ2-5|TRBV7-8|.|11
TGTGCCAGCAGCTCAGGCGGAGCCCAGTACTTC
CASSSGGAQYF
>TRBD2|TRBJ2-3|TRBV12-3/TRBV12-4|many|14
TGTGCCAGCAGTTTAGGTGGGGGGGCAGATACGCAGTATTTT
CASSLGGGADTQYF
>.|TRBJ2-7|TRBV6-5|.|16
TGTGCCAGCAGTTACTCCGGGACACGGAGCTCCTACGAGCAGTACTTC
CASSYSGTRSSYEQYF
>.|TRBJ1-5|TRBV6-5|.|15
TGTGCCAGCAGTTACGGGCCTGGGGGTAGTCAGCCCCAGCATTTT
CASSYGPGGSQPQHF
>.|TRBJ1-1|TRBV7-2|.|15
TGTGCCAGCAGCTTAAGCCTTACAGGGAACACTGAAGCTTTCTTT
CASSLSLTGNTEAFF
>.|TRBJ2-1|TRBV14|.|15
TGTGCCAGCAGCCAAAATCGGACTCTCCCCCATGAGCAGTTCTTC
CASSQNRTLPHEQFF
>.|TRBJ2-5|TRBV10-3|.|16
TGTGCCATCAGTGAGTCCACGGGGGACACGAAAGAGACCCAGTACTTC
CAISESTGDTKETQYF
>TRBD2|TRBJ2-5|TRBV9|.|20
TGTGCCAGCAGCGGGGGCCCCTCCGGACTAGCGGGAGGGCCTGGGGAGACCCAGTACTTC
CASSGGPSGLAGGPGETQYF
>.|TRBJ2-7|TRBV6-6|.|13
TGTGCCAGCAGTTACGAGGACAACTACGAGCAGTACTTC
CASSYEDNYEQYF
>TRBD1|TRBJ2-7|TRBV19|.|16
TGTGCCAGTAGTGCTTCCCCAGGGGGCGCATCCTACGAGCAGTACTTC
CASSASPGGASYEQYF
>TRBD2|TRBJ2-3|TRBV5-1|few|17
TGCGCCAGCAGCGGTCTGAGCCGGGGGGGCGGCGCAGATACGCAGTATTTT
CASSGLSRGGGADTQYF
>TRBD2|TRBJ2-7|TRBV14|.|15
TGTGCCAGCAGCCAAGGACTAGCGGAATCCTACGAGCAGTACTTC
CASSQGLAESYEQYF
>TRBD1|TRBJ1-1|TRBV6-5|few|14
TGTGCCAGCAGTTACTCAGGGGGCTTTACTGAAGCTTTCTTT
CASSYSGGFTEAFF
>.|TRBJ2-5|TRBV27|few|17
TGTGCCAGCAGTCCGATAACCGGGGGCGAACGACAAGAGACCCAGTACTTC
CASSPITGGERQETQYF
>.|TRBJ2-1|TRBV27|many|14
TGTGCCAGCAGTTTATCCGGGATAAGCAATGAGCAGTTCTTC
CASSLSGISNEQFF
>TRBD2|TRBJ2-1|TRBV7-9|.|13
TGTGCCAGCTCTAGCGGGGGGGCCGGTGAGCAGTTCTTC
CASSSGGAGEQFF
>.|TRBJ2-2|TRBV27|.|14
TGTGCCAGCAGTCCCACCGTGGGCACCGGGGAGCTGTTTTTT
CASSPTVGTGELFF
>.|TRBJ1-1|TRBV20-1|few|13
TGCAGTGCTACCTACCCAAGGAACACTGAAGCTTTCTTT
CSATYPRNTEAFF
>TRBD1|TRBJ1-5|TRBV20-1|.|17
TGCAGTGCTAGAGAACAACAGGGGGTAGGGAACAATCAGCCCCAGCATTTT
CSAREQQGVGNNQPQHF
>.|TRBJ2-5|TRBV7-7|.|14
TGTGCCAGCAGCTTAGCGGACTCCCAAGAGACCCAGTACTTC
CASSLADSQETQYF
>.|TRBJ1-2|TRBV21-1|few|12
TGTGCCGGGGGACACAGTCCCTATGGCTACACCTTC
CAGGHSPYGYTF